This TCR beta chain was identified during a study of monozygotic twins with inflammatory bowel disease. UMIs bearing a 6-nucleotide sample barcode were added through template switching. Each CDR3 protein gets one entry in TCRdb, which reprocessed the 5' RACE reads and gives no DNA. Its table records approximately 390,000 distinct CDR3 sequences. The CDR3 is 14 amino acids. The germline V gene encodes CDR1 MNHNY and CDR2 SVGAGI (reference sequence). Study-wide results and limits: Support for a single strong signal or clonotype associated with IBD was absent. Part of the variability in patient repertoires may have come from differing immunosuppressive treatments. Fewer clonotypes were shared with others by IBD patients than by healthy twins, especially with disease activity.

In regard to this clonotype: Its antigen is undetermined.

The genes are TRBV6-6 and TRBJ2-3. Sequencing input: blood. This clonotype was sampled from a human donor with ulcerative colitis or Crohn's disease, or a healthy co-twin of an affected twin (not recorded which). CDR3 sequence: CASSYVWVPDTQYF.